The rows below give T cell receptor beta chains drawn from one sample of a study of T cell changes during pregnancy in multiple sclerosis. The repertoire was sequenced with immunoSEQ multiplex PCR; TCRdb's copy has only in-frame clones and lacks some. The sample records 70,000 to 80,000 clones, about 94% being singletons. The sequenced sample was peripheral blood, obtained in the third trimester of pregnancy. Every receptor here comes from a female donor with multiple sclerosis, enrolled in a pregnancy study. Each CDR3 is given with its conserved first and last residue.

CDR3,J,V
CASSLRGAGISGNTIYF,TRBJ1-3,TRBV7-2
CASSLALAGGTAQYF,TRBJ2-5,TRBV11-2
CASTFVGQGSNEQFF,TRBJ2-1,TRBV6-5
CASSEWVQGSDGYTF,TRBJ1-2,TRBV6-1
CASNPPNTPYEQYF,TRBJ2-7,TRBV13
CASSRELAGSREKLFF,TRBJ1-4,TRBV5-4
CASSNDREQYF,TRBJ2-7,TRBV4-1
CASSYSGRVGGNTIYF,TRBJ1-3,TRBV6-6
CASSLVAGASTDTQYF,TRBJ2-3,TRBV7-9
CASSDDRSNEKLFF,TRBJ1-4,TRBV25-1
CASSVRGTDTQYF,TRBJ2-3,TRBV9
CASSPSGSGELFF,TRBJ2-2,TRBV7-2
CASSQKWTSGGEGSSTDTQYF,TRBJ2-3,TRBV4-1
CASSLMAGQGIEEQYF,TRBJ2-7,TRBV11-1
CASSLGNAGGTSYEQYF,TRBJ2-7,TRBV7-2
CASSVEPLGSYEQYF,TRBJ2-7,TRBV9
CASRTGQGTNYGYTF,TRBJ1-2,TRBV5-4
CAISRGLQGATGGANVLTF,TRBJ2-6,TRBV10-3
CASAKSYSGNTIYF,TRBJ1-3,TRBV27
CASRRTGGGNQPQHF,TRBJ1-5,TRBV12-2
CASSYPGTSGGASDTQYF,TRBJ2-3,TRBV7-2
CASSQDLGGGHTDTQYF,TRBJ2-3,TRBV4-3
CSGSDTEAFF,TRBJ1-1,TRBV29-1
CASSFGDQPQHF,TRBJ1-5,TRBV7-2
CASRGTGRLPGELFF,TRBJ2-2,TRBV25-1
CASSLQGPNTGELFF,TRBJ2-2,TRBV5-6
CASSFTQGDWEAFF,TRBJ1-1,TRBV7-9